Each of the 20 T cell receptor beta chains below was sequenced from the same sample in a study of T cell repertoires in cytomegalovirus infection. Each CDR3 protein gets one entry after TCRdb re-called the reads with MiXCR. The sample consists of under 800,000 distinct CDR3 sequences, 20% to 30% of them appearing once. The sample comprised CD8+ T cells from PBMCs. The receptors derive from a human donor in good health (CMV status not recorded). Some clones in this sample may be carry-over from other donors' samples.

This clonotype was seen ten or more times. The CDR3 nucleotides are TGTGCCAGCAGCTTAGTTCGCAGGGACGGCACCGGGGAGCTGTTTTTT. This translates into CASSLVRRDGTGELFF. This chain uses TRBV7-6 with TRBJ2-2, with D perhaps matching TRBD1 or TRBD2 (5 bases each). CDR3 size: 16 residues. Germline V gives CDR1 SGHVS, CDR2 FNYEAQ. With 1 base removed from V and 4 bases from J, the gap between germline ends came to 13 bases.

This clonotype occurred many times. The genes are TRBV7-9 and TRBJ2-7; unclear D gene. The V gene's germline CDR1 is SEHNR and CDR2 FQNEAQ (reference sequence). V was clipped by 5 bases and J by 2 bases, with 16 bases between them. The CDR3 runs 15 residues. CDR3 sequence: CASSGWTDKTYEQYF. The CDR3 DNA is TGTGCCAGCAGCGGATGGACCGATAAGACCTACGAGCAGTACTTC.

This clonotype came up once. CDR3: CASSFTGGPDNQPQHF. The CDR3 DNA is TGTGCCAGCAGCTTTACAGGGGGCCCCGACAATCAGCCCCAGCATTTT. This rearrangement joins TRBV5-5 to TRBJ1-5; 9 nucleotides align to TRBD1. V shed 2 bases and J 3 bases; nucleotides not matched to a gene: 6. The CDR3 has 16 residues. The germline V gene encodes CDR1 SGHKS and CDR2 YYEKEE (reference sequence).

This clonotype has a count of ten or more. The CDR3 sequence is CASSYDRGQGYNEQFF. CDR3 nucleotide sequence: TGTGCCAGCAGTTACGACCGCGGACAGGGCTACAATGAGCAGTTCTTC. The chain has TRBV6-2 or TRBV6-3 and TRBJ2-1; 8 nucleotides align to TRBD1. Germline V gene sequence: CDR1 MNHEY, CDR2 SVGEGT. CDR3 length equals 16 residues. The V segment lost 2 bases and the J segment 3 bases; nucleotides outside the gene matches: 6.

The rearrangement joins TRBV19 to TRBJ2-5; 9 bases are shared with TRBD1. Germline V gene lookup returns CDR1 LNHDA and CDR2 SQIVND (reference sequence). This CDR3 comprises 14 residues. V lost 4 bases, J lost 6 bases, and 6 bases stayed unmatched. CDR3 sequence reads: CASSTGQGLQTQYF. CDR3 nucleotides: TGTGCCAGTAGTACGGGACAGGGATTGCAGACCCAGTACTTC.

This clonotype has more than one count but fewer than ten. A single base separates this from a much larger clone, so it may be a read error. J is TRBJ1-1 and V is TRBV6-2 or TRBV6-3; no firm D call. The germline V and J ends were trimmed by 0 bases and 1 base, with 3 bases remaining between them. CDR3 length: 13 residues. Germline assignment: CDR1 MNHEY and CDR2 SVGEGT. CDR3 DNA: TGTGCCAGCAGTTACTCGAGGAACACTGAAGCTTTCTTT. As protein: CASSYSRNTEAFF.

This clonotype was detected only a few times. The rearrangement joins TRBV25-1 to TRBJ1-5; D is unclear. The germline V gene encodes CDR1 MGHDK and CDR2 SYGVNS. CDR3 length: 14 amino acids. Trimming pared 2 bases from V and 4 bases from J, leaving 9 bases between. CDR3 nucleotides: TGTGCCAGCAGTGAACGTCAGTGGAATCAGCCCCAGCATTTT. It is translated as CASSERQWNQPQHF. The complete variable domain, with remaining parts taken from reference TRBV25-1 and TRBJ1-5, reads EADIYQTPRYLVIGTGKKITLECSQTMGHDKMYWYQQDPGMELHLIHYSYGVNSTEKGDLSSESTVSRIRTEHFPLTLESARPSHTSQYLCASSERQWNQPQHFGDGTRLSIL.

The chain joins TRBV2 to TRBJ1-2; D remains ambiguous. This CDR3 region has 13 residues. V lost 3 bases to trimming and J lost 4 bases, with 9 bases between them. Germline CDR1 reads SNHLY; CDR2 reads FYNNEI. The CDR3 reads CASSESAIYGYTF. The CDR3 coding sequence is TGTGCCAGCAGTGAGAGTGCAATCTATGGCTACACCTTC.

The J gene is TRBJ2-2, the V gene TRBV7-6; no reliable D call. CDR1 is SGHVS and CDR2 is FNYEAQ in the germline V gene. The length of the CDR3 is 14 residues. The germline V and J ends were trimmed by 5 bases and 1 base, with 8 bases remaining between them. Here the CDR3 DNA reads TGTGCCAGCAGCAACGATCGGAACACCGGGGAGCTGTTTTTT. Its translation is CASSNDRNTGELFF.

The chain uses TRBV6-5 and TRBJ2-1; no clear D. The V gene lost 0 bases and the J gene lost 10 bases, with 7 bases spanning the gap. This CDR3 region has 12 residues. CDR1 MNHEY and CDR2 SVGAGI come from the germline V gene. The CDR3 loop reads CASSYSKREQFF. CDR3 bases: TGTGCCAGCAGTTACTCGAAAAGGGAGCAGTTCTTC.

This chain uses TRBV29-1 with TRBJ1-2; the D is unclear. The CDR3 covers 12 residues. The V gene lost 7 bases and the J gene lost 6 bases, with 15 bases spanning the gap. Germline loops: CDR1 SQVTM, CDR2 ANQGSEA. CDR3 in amino acids: CSDALGQDGYTF. The CDR3 nucleotides read TGCAGCGACGCATTAGGGCAAGATGGCTACACCTTC. Looking up the rest from reference TRBV29-1 and TRBJ1-2 gives the full variable domain: SAVISQKPSRDICQRGTSLTIQCQVDSQVTMMFWYRQQPGQSLTLIATANQGSEATYESGFVIDKFPISRPNLTFSTLTVSNMSPEDSSIYLCSDALGQDGYTFGSGTRLTVV.

V usage is TRBV7-2 and J usage is TRBJ1-3; 8 bases are shared with TRBD1. J was trimmed by 4 bases and V by 5 bases; bases with no gene match: 7. This CDR3 contains 15 residues. The germline gives CDR1 SGHTA, CDR2 FQGNSA. The CDR3 protein is CASSTFQGAGNTIYF. The CDR3 bases are TGTGCCAGCAGCACTTTTCAGGGGGCGGGAAACACCATATATTTT.

V and J are TRBV6-2 or TRBV6-3 and TRBJ2-6; weak D call: TRBD1 (5 bases). Germline-derived CDR1 and CDR2 are MNHEY and SVGEGT. The CDR3 loop spans 17 amino acids. Trimming cost V 2 bases and J 1 base, with 12 bases left between them. DNA of the CDR3: TGTGCCAGCAGTTACGCAGGGTCCCAATCTGGGGCCAACGTCCTGACTTTC. Translating it yields CASSYAGSQSGANVLTF.

This clonotype turned up a few times. At one end, the junction sequence differs from germline, possibly due to a read error. The chain carries TRBV7-9 and TRBJ2-5; D is unclear. CDR1 is SEHNR, CDR2 FQNEAQ, per germline (reference sequence). The CDR3 sequence is 12 residues long. CDR3 protein: CASSLGRPYPIF. In DNA form, the CDR3 reads TGTGCCAGCAGCTTAGGCAGGCCCTATCCCATTTTC.

This clonotype was observed a handful of times. The gene calls are TRBV20-1 and TRBJ2-1, with 10 bases that match TRBD2. With 4 bases clipped from V and 3 bases from J, the junction kept 9 bases outside the gene matches. CDR1 DFQATT and CDR2 SNEGSKA come from the germline V gene (reference sequence). This CDR3 is 16 amino acids long. CDR3 bases: TGCAGTGCTACGGCCGGACTAGCGGACGTCTACAATGAGCAGTTCTTC. It specifies CSATAGLADVYNEQFF.

This clonotype occurred a few times. The V call is TRBV6-2 or TRBV6-3, the J call TRBJ2-3, with a possible D match to TRBD2 (7 bases). CDR3 length: 18 amino acids. The germline V gene has CDR1 MNHEY and CDR2 SVGEGT. V was pared by 0 bases and J by 1 base, with 17 bases between. Written as DNA, the CDR3 is TGTGCCAGCAGTTACTCCGCCCGCGGGGGCTCGCGCACAGATACGCAGTATTTT. Protein sequence: CASSYSARGGSRTDTQYF.

This clonotype came up many times. The rearrangement uses TRBV7-3 and TRBJ1-3; D not resolved. V was clipped by 1 base and J by 0 bases, with 7 bases between them. The CDR3 sequence is 15 residues long. The germline CDR1 and CDR2 sequences are SGHTA and FQGTGA. Here the CDR3 DNA reads TGTGCCAGCAGCTTAAGTGGATCCTCTGGAAACACCATATATTTT. It is translated as CASSLSGSSGNTIYF.

This clonotype was seen a handful of times. This rearrangement joins TRBV28 to TRBJ2-5; D ambiguous. The CDR3 is 15 amino acids. V was trimmed by 3 bases and J by 5 bases, leaving 16 bases between them. Germline V CDR1 and CDR2: MDHEN, SYDVKM. For the CDR3, the DNA is TGTGCCAGCAGTTTGAAACGGGCCGGTAGGGAGACCCAGTACTTC. This encodes CASSLKRAGRETQYF.

J is TRBJ1-3 and V is TRBV20-1; D is uncertain. In germline, CDR1 is DFQATT, CDR2 SNEGSKA (reference sequence). The CDR3 contains 14 residues. Trimming removed 0 bases at V and 4 bases at J, with 10 bases between. The CDR3 protein is CSARDHLSGNTIYF. In DNA form, the CDR3 reads TGCAGTGCTAGAGATCACTTATCGGGAAACACCATATATTTT.

The V call is TRBV5-1, the J call TRBJ1-1; D not certain. Trimming shortened V by 0 bases and J by 6 bases, and 9 bases separated the two germline ends. This CDR3 is built from 13 residues. The germline gives CDR1 SGHRS, CDR2 YFSETQ. CDR3 amino acids: CASSLEGNAEAFF. In DNA form, the CDR3 reads TGCGCCAGCAGCTTGGAAGGAAACGCTGAAGCTTTCTTT.